This note documents a single T cell receptor (beta chain) sequence. Profiled with immunoSEQ multiplex PCR; TCRdb holds only in-frame clones, not every one. This table has roughly 120,000 clones, approximately 85% appearing once. The record originates from a study of blood T cell repertoires in COVID-19. Per germline, CDR1 LNHDA and CDR2 SQIVND (reference sequence). CDR3 length: 12 amino acids. Trimming pared 4 bases from V and 3 bases from J, leaving 5 bases between. The receptor was derived from a man between 40 and 49 years old with acute or convalescent COVID-19. Specimen: peripheral blood. The chain combines TRBV19 with TRBJ2-3; no definite D call. The CDR3 here is CASSKRTDTQYF. The CDR3 DNA reads TGTGCCAGTAGTAAGCGTACAGATACGCAGTATTTT.